Shown below are 18 T cell receptor beta chains from a single sample sequenced in a study of control samples from healthy donors and cancer patients. TCRdb's table, derived via immunoSEQ multiplex PCR, lists solely in-frame clones and lacks some. Among under 450,000 clones listed, 80% to 95% were seen once. Sequencing was performed on PBMCs. The receptors come from a man aged 35 to 55 with head and neck cancer.

The chain uses TRBV7-6 and TRBJ2-5; no clear D gene. V was cut by 0 bases and J by 1 base, with 9 bases left in between. Germline V gene data show CDR1 as SGHVS and CDR2 as FNYEAQ. CDR3 length: 15 amino acids. The CDR3 nucleotides read TGTGCCAGCAGCTTAGCTCGGAATCTCCAAGAGACCCAGTACTTC. Protein product: CASSLARNLQETQYF.

This rearrangement joins TRBV15 to TRBJ2-3; 10 nucleotides agree with TRBD2. V dropped 2 bases and J dropped 5; count of bases not matched to a gene: 7. From germline, CDR1 is LNHNV and CDR2 YYDKDF (reference sequence). The CDR3 contains 16 residues. DNA of the CDR3: TGTGCCACCAGCAGAAGAATAGCGGGGGGAAAAGATACGCAGTATTTT. Protein: CATSRRIAGGKDTQYF.

The genes are TRBV24-1 and TRBJ1-2; D call uncertain. There are 12 residues in the CDR3. Germline V gives CDR1 KGHDR, CDR2 SFDVKD. V was shortened by 9 bases and J by 6 bases, with 13 bases between the two germline ends. For the CDR3, the DNA is TGTGCCACCTCGATATCGGGAGATGGCTACACCTTC. Translating it yields CATSISGDGYTF.

The chain recombines TRBV18 with TRBJ1-1; D remains unclear. This CDR3 has 13 amino acids. Per germline, CDR1 KGHSH and CDR2 LQKENI. The ends were cut back, 0 bases at V and 0 bases at J, with 2 bases in the middle. The CDR3: CASSPPVNTEAFF. Here the CDR3 DNA reads TGTGCCAGCTCACCACCGGTGAACACTGAAGCTTTCTTT.

V usage is TRBV6-1 and J usage is TRBJ2-5; possibly TRBD1 or TRBD2 for D (5 bases each). With 2 bases removed from V and 7 bases from J, the gap between germline ends came to 20 bases. The CDR3 loop spans 16 amino acids. Germline CDR1 reads MNHNS; CDR2 reads SASEGT. The chain's CDR3 is CASSESPYSRDGTQYF. For the CDR3, the DNA is TGTGCCAGCAGTGAATCCCCCTATTCACGGGACGGGACCCAGTACTTC.

This chain uses TRBV5-1 with TRBJ2-3; a possible D gene is TRBD1 (6 bases). CDR1 and CDR2 (germline): SGHRS, YFSETQ. The CDR3 is 15 residues long. V lost 4 bases and J 0 bases, leaving 12 bases between the germline ends. In DNA, the CDR3 is TGCGCCAGCAGCCCAAATACAGGGAGCACAGATACGCAGTATTTT. Its protein is CASSPNTGSTDTQYF.

This chain connects TRBV19 to TRBJ2-1; TRBD1 or TRBD2 may be the D gene (6 bases each). With 5 bases removed from V and 3 bases from J, the gap between germline ends came to 14 bases. This CDR3 is built from 15 residues. CDR1 LNHDA and CDR2 SQIVND come from the germline V gene (reference sequence). In DNA form, the CDR3 reads TGTGCCAGTAGTCCAAGGAGGGGGGACTACAATGAGCAGTTCTTC. This gives the protein CASSPRRGDYNEQFF. The complete variable domain, with remaining parts taken from reference TRBV19 and TRBJ2-1, reads DGGITQSPKYLFRKEGQNVTLSCEQNLNHDAMYWYRQDPGQGLRLIYYSQIVNDFQKGDIAEGYSVSREKKESFPLTVTSAQKNPTAFYLCASSPRRGDYNEQFFGPGTRLTVL.

The genes are TRBV7-6 and TRBJ2-1, with 9 bases matching TRBD2. The CDR3 spans 15 residues. The germline CDR1 and CDR2 sequences are SGHVS and FNYEAQ. V lost 1 base to trimming and J lost 4 bases; unmatched junction nucleotides: 2. This chain's CDR3 is CASSLERGVYNEQFF. Written as DNA, the CDR3 is TGTGCCAGCAGCTTAGAGCGGGGGGTGTACAATGAGCAGTTCTTC.

The J gene is TRBJ2-5, the V gene TRBV15, with 9 bases that match TRBD2. The V and J ends lost 2 bases and 1 base, in that order; junction bases with no gene match: 5. Germline V CDR1 and CDR2: LNHNV, YYDKDF (reference sequence). The CDR3 is 16 amino acids. CDR3: CATSRLAGGPQETQYF. In DNA form, the CDR3 reads TGTGCCACCAGCAGACTGGCGGGGGGGCCCCAAGAGACCCAGTACTTC.

The chain combines TRBV11-3 with TRBJ2-2; a possible D gene is TRBD2 (5 bases). Trimming left V 0 bases short and J 4 bases short, with 12 bases between. The CDR3 is 16 amino acids. Per the germline V gene, CDR1 is SGHNT and CDR2 is YENEEA. CDR3 amino acids: CASSLEGSLGTGELFF. The DNA for the CDR3 is TGTGCCAGCAGCTTAGAAGGGAGTTTGGGCACCGGGGAGCTGTTTTTT.

This rearrangement joins TRBV28 to TRBJ1-5; the match to TRBD1 covers 9 bases. The CDR3 has 16 amino acids. Losses at the gene ends were 1 base for V and 6 bases for J; bases not matched to a gene: 7. Germline-derived CDR1 and CDR2 are MDHEN and SYDVKM. The CDR3 DNA reads TGTGCCAGCAGTTTATCCTGGGGACAGGGATTTCAGCCCCAGCATTTT. It codes for CASSLSWGQGFQPQHF.

The chain is built from TRBV9 and TRBJ2-7; the D is unclear. The V gene lost 0 bases and the J gene lost 4 bases, with 14 bases spanning the gap. The CDR3 is 15 residues long. In germline, CDR1 is SGDLS, CDR2 YYNGEE. CDR3 sequence: CASSVGGNPGYEQYF. The CDR3 DNA follows: TGTGCCAGCAGCGTAGGCGGTAACCCCGGATACGAGCAGTACTTC.

V and J are TRBV24-1 and TRBJ2-3; D is unresolved. V lost 4 bases, J lost 6 bases, and 16 bases lay in between. Per the germline V gene, CDR1 is KGHDR and CDR2 is SFDVKD. This CDR3 has 15 amino acids. The CDR3 is CATSEGMKGGDTQYF. CDR3 DNA sequence: TGTGCCACCAGTGAAGGGATGAAGGGTGGGGATACGCAGTATTTT.

To note about this clone: Other DNA sequences of this sample code for an identical CDR3. The V call is TRBV6-5, the J call TRBJ2-7; weak D call: TRBD1 (5 bases). The V end lost 0 bases, the J end lost 0 bases, and 9 bases lay between the germline ends. Per germline, CDR1 MNHEY and CDR2 SVGAGI. This CDR3 region has 15 residues. The CDR3: CASSYSTASSYEQYF. CDR3 nucleotide sequence: TGTGCCAGCAGTTACTCGACAGCTAGCTCCTACGAGCAGTACTTC.

This clone showed up just a few times. The J gene is TRBJ1-4, the V gene TRBV12-3 or TRBV12-4; the match to TRBD1 covers 9 bases. V dropped 7 bases and J dropped 7; count of bases not matched to a gene: 4. This CDR3 is built from 13 residues. CDR3 DNA: TGTGCCAGCATCTCGGACAGGGGTGAAAAACTGTTTTTT. Translating gives CASISDRGEKLFF.

The chain uses TRBV3-1 (or the pseudogene TRBV3-2) and TRBJ1-1; tentatively, D is TRBD1 (6 bases). In germline, CDR1 is LGHDT, CDR2 YNNKEL (reference sequence). The V and J ends lost 4 bases and 9 bases respectively, with 12 bases between them. The CDR3 is made up of 12 amino acids. CDR3 sequence (DNA): TGTGCCAGCAGCCCGGACAGCCTAAAAGCTTTCTTT. Protein product: CASSPDSLKAFF.

J is TRBJ2-3 and V is TRBV5-3; 9 bases match TRBD2. TRBV5-3 is an open reading frame whose function is uncertain. V trimming: 0 bases; J trimming: 0 bases; junction bases outside the gene matches: 5. This CDR3 spans 17 amino acids. The CDR3 is CARSLVTSGPSTDTQYF. CDR3 DNA sequence: TGTGCCAGAAGCTTGGTTACTAGCGGGCCTAGCACAGATACGCAGTATTTT.

The genes are TRBV3-1 (or the pseudogene TRBV3-2) and TRBJ2-2; perhaps D is TRBD1 or TRBD2 (5 bases each). The V end lost 1 base, the J end lost 6 bases, and 9 bases lay between the germline ends. The CDR3 is 14 residues long. CDR1 is LGHDT and CDR2 is YNNKEL in the germline V gene (reference sequence). CDR3 protein: CASSQARGAGELFF. The CDR3 nucleotides are TGTGCCAGCAGCCAAGCGAGGGGCGCCGGGGAGCTGTTTTTT.